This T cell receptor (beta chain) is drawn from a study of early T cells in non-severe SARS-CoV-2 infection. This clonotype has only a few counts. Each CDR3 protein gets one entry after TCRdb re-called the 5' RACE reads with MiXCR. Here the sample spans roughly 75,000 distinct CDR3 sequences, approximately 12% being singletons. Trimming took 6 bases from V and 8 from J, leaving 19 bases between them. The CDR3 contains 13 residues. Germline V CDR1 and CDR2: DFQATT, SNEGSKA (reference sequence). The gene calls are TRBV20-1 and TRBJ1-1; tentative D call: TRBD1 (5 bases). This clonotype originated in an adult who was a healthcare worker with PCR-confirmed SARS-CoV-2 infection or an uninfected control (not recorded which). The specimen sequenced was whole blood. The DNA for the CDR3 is TGCAGTGCCTGGATGGGACGGACTACCGAAGCTTTCTTT. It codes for CSAWMGRTTEAFF.